These 19 T cell receptor beta chains were sequenced from one sample in a study of beta chain features in type 1 diabetes. The study reverse transcribed the entire isolated RNA, so it sequenced expressed TCRB transcripts. The protocol was immunoSEQ multiplex PCR, while the TCRdb copy is restricted to in-frame clones and leaves out a portion. Of about 370,000 clones in the sample, over 13% were seen once. The sequenced sample consisted of naive CD4+ T cells from blood. Source of these receptors: a woman aged 18-29 years in good health.

The chain has TRBV6-1 and TRBJ2-7; 7 nucleotides line up with TRBD2. This CDR3 region has 14 residues. Germline values: CDR1 MNHNS, CDR2 SASEGT. The junction had 6 bases not matched to a gene; V was cut back by 4 bases and J by 3 bases. The CDR3 loop is CASSVEGLIYEQYF. The CDR3 bases are TGTGCCAGCAGTGTCGAGGGACTAATCTACGAGCAGTACTTC.

The sample holds a few counts of this clone. At one end the junction does not follow the germline gene, possibly because of a read error. The CDR3 coding sequence is TGTGCCAGCATAGACTGGTCTAGCGGGAGCAAAGATACGCAGTATTTT. This gives the protein CASIDWSSGSKDTQYF. V is TRBV2 and J is TRBJ2-3, with 10 bases matching TRBD2. The V gene's germline CDR1 is SNHLY and CDR2 FYNNEI. The CDR3 covers 16 residues.

The chain is built from TRBV18 and TRBJ2-1; possibly TRBD1 for D (6 bases). V lost 0 bases and J 15 bases, leaving 15 bases between the germline ends. The CDR3 is 13 amino acids. Germline-derived CDR1 and CDR2 are KGHSH and LQKENI. CDR3 sequence (DNA): TGTGCCAGCTCACCACCAAGCTTCCAGGGGCTGTTCTTC. Encoded protein: CASSPPSFQGLFF. Filled out from reference TRBV18 and TRBJ2-1, the complete variable domain reads NAGVMQNPRHLVRRRGQEARLRCSPMKGHSHVYWYRQLPEEGLKFMVYLQKENIIDESGMPKERFSAEFPKEGPSILRIQQVVRGDSAAYFCASSPPSFQGLFFGPGTRLTVL.

This clone has just a few counts. The V and J genes are TRBV6-6 and TRBJ1-1; the D gene is possibly TRBD1 (5 bases). This CDR3 has 14 residues. Trimming removed 6 bases at V and 4 bases at J, with 15 bases between. In germline, CDR1 is MNHNY, CDR2 SVGAGI (reference sequence). Here the CDR3 reads CASSLGGEVTEAFF. The CDR3 DNA is TGTGCCAGCAGCCTTGGGGGGGAGGTCACTGAAGCTTTCTTT.

The chain joins TRBV30 to TRBJ2-2, with 11 positions matching TRBD2. Germline loops: CDR1 GTSNPN, CDR2 SVGIG (reference sequence). J was trimmed by 7 bases and V by 7 bases; bases with no gene match: 17. There are 17 residues in the CDR3. The DNA of the CDR3 is TGTGCCTCACAAGTGGGTCTAGCGGGAGGAATCGGCGGGGAGCTGTTTTTT. Its translation: CASQVGLAGGIGGELFF. The complete variable domain, with remaining parts taken from reference TRBV30 and TRBJ2-2, reads SQTIHQWPATLVQPVGSPLSLECTVEGTSNPNLYWYRQAAGRGLQLLFYSVGIGQISSEVPQNLSASRPQDRQFILSSKKLLLSDSGFYLCASQVGLAGGIGGELFFGEGSRLTVL.

This sequence joins TRBV2 and TRBJ1-2; D not certain. V was pared by 2 bases and J by 3 bases, with 13 bases between. The CDR3 consists of 15 residues. The germline CDR1 and CDR2 sequences are SNHLY and FYNNEI. The CDR3 reads CASSERRIWDYGYTF. CDR3 DNA sequence: TGTGCCAGCAGTGAACGGCGGATCTGGGACTATGGCTACACCTTC.

This clone was found a few times. This sequence joins TRBV18 and TRBJ2-3; a possible D gene is TRBD1 (5 bases). CDR3 length equals 13 residues. The germline CDR1 and CDR2 sequences are KGHSH and LQKENI. Between the trimmed V and J ends, which lost 6 bases and 3 bases, there was a span of 10 bases. The CDR3 reads CASSRSGTDTQYF. The CDR3 DNA reads TGTGCCAGCTCCCGGTCAGGGACAGATACGCAGTATTTT.

In its sample, this clone was seen a few times. This sequence joins TRBV7-9 and TRBJ2-5; 7 nucleotides line up with TRBD1. CDR1 and CDR2 from the germline V gene are SEHNR and FQNEAQ (reference sequence). CDR3 length equals 15 residues. Trimming removed 3 bases from V and 1 base from J; junction bases left unmatched: 5. Here the CDR3 reads CASSLSGQPQETQYF. The CDR3 bases are TGTGCCAGCAGCTTGTCGGGACAGCCCCAAGAGACCCAGTACTTC.

V gene TRBV9 combines with J gene TRBJ1-1, with 8 bases aligning to TRBD1. After removal of 3 bases from V and 7 bases from J, the junction contained 5 bases not matched to a gene. Germline CDR1 reads SGDLS; CDR2 reads YYNGEE. This CDR3 region has 13 residues. The CDR3 is CASSARTGIEAFF. CDR3 DNA: TGTGCCAGCAGCGCCCGGACAGGGATTGAAGCTTTCTTT.

This clone was counted only a few times. This rearrangement joins TRBV6-1 to TRBJ2-7, with TRBD1 matching over 11 bases. The CDR3 loop spans 14 amino acids. Germline V gene data show CDR1 as MNHNS and CDR2 as SASEGT. The V gene end was trimmed by 5 bases and the J gene end by 7 bases; junction bases not matched to a gene: 7. In nucleotides, the CDR3 is TGTGCCAGCAGTTATAGGACAGGGGGCCTGGAGCAGTACTTC. Translating gives CASSYRTGGLEQYF.

The chain carries TRBV2 and TRBJ1-5; 7 bases agree with TRBD1. CDR1 and CDR2 from the germline V gene are SNHLY and FYNNEI. V trimming: 6 bases; J trimming: 6 bases; junction bases outside the gene matches: 8. This CDR3 comprises 14 residues. The CDR3 nucleotides read TGTGCCAGCAGGAAAGACAGGGCCCGTCAGCCCCAGCATTTT. Translation: CASRKDRARQPQHF.

The chain links TRBV28 to TRBJ2-1; D possibly corresponds to TRBD2 (5 bases). The germline V gene encodes CDR1 MDHEN and CDR2 SYDVKM. Trimming cost V 8 bases and J 9 bases, with 17 bases left between them. This CDR3 region has 13 residues. The CDR3 loop is CASDQRGFGEQFF. As DNA, the CDR3 is TGTGCCAGCGACCAAAGAGGGTTTGGTGAGCAGTTCTTC.

The rearrangement uses TRBV6-5 and TRBJ2-7; D possibly corresponds to TRBD1 (7 bases). The CDR3 sequence is 14 residues long. Trimming stripped 6 bases from V and 2 bases from J, with 14 bases between. In germline, CDR1 is MNHEY, CDR2 SVGAGI. Here the CDR3 DNA reads TGTGCCAGCAGGCGGGACAGCGATCCCTACGAGCAGTACTTC. It is translated as CASRRDSDPYEQYF.

The V call is TRBV15, the J call TRBJ2-3, with 13 nucleotides matching TRBD2. This CDR3 has 17 residues. Germline assignment: CDR1 LNHNV and CDR2 YYDKDF (reference sequence). V trimming: 3 bases; J trimming: 4 bases; junction bases outside the gene matches: 7. In nucleotides, the CDR3 is TGTGCCACCAGCAGCCGACTAGCGGGAGGAGGGGCAGATACGCAGTATTTT. Residues: CATSSRLAGGGADTQYF.

This clone was counted only a few times. CDR3 nucleotide sequence: TGTGCCAGCAGTTACGAGACTAGCGGGAGAGTCAACATTCAGTACTTC. This translates into CASSYETSGRVNIQYF. The chain couples TRBV6-6 to TRBJ2-4, with 12 positions matching TRBD2. Germline trimming cut 2 bases from V and 7 bases from J; bases unmatched to any gene: 6. Germline V gives CDR1 MNHNY, CDR2 SVGAGI (reference sequence). The CDR3 sequence is 16 residues long.

The chain is built from TRBV7-2 and TRBJ2-7; TRBD2 agrees at 7 bases. The length of the CDR3 is 15 residues. CDR1 is SGHTA and CDR2 is FQGNSA in the germline V gene. Losses at the gene ends were 4 bases for V and 2 bases for J; bases not matched to a gene: 8. CDR3 sequence reads: CASSSHGGSPYEQYF. The CDR3 region has the DNA TGTGCCAGCAGCTCCCACGGCGGGAGTCCCTACGAGCAGTACTTC.

This chain links TRBV18 with TRBJ1-5, with D maybe TRBD1 (5 bases). The ends were cut back, 3 bases at V and 4 bases at J, with 10 bases in the middle. The CDR3 has 14 residues. Germline CDR1 is KGHSH and CDR2 is LQKENI. DNA for the CDR3: TGTGCCAGCTCACCGAGGACAAAGAATCAGCCCCAGCATTTT. Its protein is CASSPRTKNQPQHF.

The DNA for the CDR3 is TGTGCCAGCAGCGGCCGACAAGACCACACCGGGGAGCTGTTTTTT. Translation: CASSGRQDHTGELFF. The chain couples TRBV7-7 to TRBJ2-2; no reliable D call. The V and J ends lost 5 bases and 3 bases respectively, with 13 bases between them. The CDR3 covers 15 residues. Germline CDR1 and CDR2: SSHAT and FNYEAQ (reference sequence).

The chain couples TRBV5-1 to TRBJ2-2, with 8 nucleotides matching TRBD1. The CDR3 loop spans 16 amino acids. CDR1 SGHRS and CDR2 YFSETQ come from the germline V gene. Germline trimming cut 6 bases from V and 1 base from J; bases unmatched to any gene: 8. Here the CDR3 reads CASIGPGTGNTGELFF. In nucleotides, the CDR3 is TGCGCCAGCATTGGACCCGGGACAGGGAACACCGGGGAGCTGTTTTTT.